This is a list of T cell receptor beta chains from one sample in a study of shared clonotypes between healthy human individuals. Libraries were prepared by immunoSEQ multiplex PCR; TCRdb keeps only in-frame clonotypes and omits some of them. Of around 1 million clones in the sample, approximately 80% are singletons; the top ten hold 1.5%. Specimen: memory CD4+ T cells sorted from blood. The source is a man aged 18 to 35 in good health. The CDR3 runs from the conserved cysteine through the conserved F or W. D genes are given only for firm matches. Size values are once, few and many counts, or a class for expanded clones, and some rows have none.

size	D	V	J	CDR3	DNA
few	TRBD1	TRBV5-6	TRBJ2-1	CASSEGTVYNEQFF	TGTGCCAGCAGTGAGGGGACAGTCTACAATGAGCAGTTCTTC
.	.	TRBV5-1	TRBJ1-4	CASREEQGKYEKLFF	TGCGCCAGCAGGGAAGAACAGGGTAAATATGAAAAACTGTTTTTT
many	.	TRBV27	TRBJ1-1	CASSVFMSMNTEAFF	TGTGCCAGCAGTGTGTTTATGTCTATGAACACTGAAGCTTTCTTT
.	.	TRBV6-1	TRBJ1-2	CASIKDVGLGGYTF	TGTGCCAGCATCAAGGACGTAGGGTTGGGGGGCTACACCTTC
.	.	TRBV27	TRBJ2-1	CASSGFGEQFF	TGTGCCAGCAGCGGATTTGGTGAGCAGTTCTTC
few	TRBD1	TRBV30	TRBJ1-2	CAWTEGTGGGYGYTF	TGTGCCTGGACCGAGGGGACAGGGGGCGGCTATGGCTACACCTTC
.	.	TRBV19	TRBJ1-4	CASRKGGKVEKLFF	TGTGCCAGTCGAAAGGGGGGGAAGGTTGAAAAACTGTTTTTT
.	.	TRBV25-1	TRBJ1-2	CASSVQGLRGYTF	TGTGCCAGCAGTGTTCAGGGGCTGAGAGGCTACACCTTC
.	.	TRBV18	TRBJ2-7	CASSLNYEQYF	TGTGCCAGCTCATTAAACTACGAGCAGTACTTC
.	.	TRBV6-1	TRBJ1-5	CASSERPNSNQPQHF	TGTGCCAGCAGTGAAAGGCCGAATAGCAATCAGCCCCAGCATTTT
.	.	TRBV25-1	TRBJ2-3	CASSGRLGTDTQYF	TGTGCCAGCAGTGGTAGACTAGGGACAGATACGCAGTATTTT
.	TRBD2	TRBV9	TRBJ2-3	CASSVAGTGGFVDTQYF	TGTGCCAGCAGCGTAGCAGGGACGGGGGGGTTTGTGGATACGCAGTATTTT
.	.	TRBV28	TRBJ2-2	CASSPPRRLVINTGELFF	TGTGCCAGCAGTCCTCCCCGCAGGCTGGTCATAAACACCGGGGAGCTGTTTTTT
.	.	TRBV30	TRBJ1-3	CAWSNQAGNTIYF	TGTGCCTGGAGTAACCAGGCGGGAAACACCATATATTTT
.	.	TRBV6-5	TRBJ1-5	CASSRGGIDQPQHF	TGTGCCAGCAGTCGGGGGGGGATCGATCAGCCCCAGCATTTT
.	.	TRBV5-1	TRBJ2-1	CASSLTGRNEQFF	TGCGCCAGCAGCTTGACAGGGCGGAATGAGCAGTTCTTC
.	.	TRBV2	TRBJ2-1	CASRPLGNSYNEQFF	TGTGCCAGCAGGCCCCTAGGGAACTCCTACAATGAGCAGTTCTTC
.	.	TRBV19	TRBJ1-1	CASRVRGAVTEAFF	TGTGCCAGTAGAGTGAGGGGAGCGGTCACTGAAGCTTTCTTT
.	.	TRBV10-2	TRBJ2-6	CASSLTLVQVSGANVLTF	TGCGCCAGCAGTCTCACACTGGTCCAGGTCTCAGGGGCCAACGTCCTGACTTTC
.	.	TRBV5-1	TRBJ2-1	CASSLSDIEPYNEQFF	TGCGCCAGCAGCTTGAGCGACATAGAGCCGTACAATGAGCAGTTCTTC
.	TRBD1	TRBV10-2	TRBJ2-1	CASRDYRGESYNEQFF	TGCGCCAGCAGAGACTACAGGGGGGAGTCCTACAATGAGCAGTTCTTC
.	.	TRBV7-2	TRBJ2-7	CASSFQGVASYEQYF	TGTGCCAGCAGCTTCCAAGGAGTGGCCTCCTACGAGCAGTACTTC